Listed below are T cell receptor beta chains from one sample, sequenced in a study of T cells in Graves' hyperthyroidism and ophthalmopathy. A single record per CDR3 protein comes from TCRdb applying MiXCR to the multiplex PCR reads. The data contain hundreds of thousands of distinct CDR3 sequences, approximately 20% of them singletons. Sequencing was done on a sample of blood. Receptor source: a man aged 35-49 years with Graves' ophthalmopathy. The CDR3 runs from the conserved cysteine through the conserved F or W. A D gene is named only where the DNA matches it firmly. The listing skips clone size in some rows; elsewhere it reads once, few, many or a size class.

CDR3nt: TGTGCCAGCAGAGCGGGACTTCCTACCAATGAGCAGTTCTTC
CDR3aa: CASRAGLPTNEQFF
abundance: NA
j_gene: TRBJ2-1
v_gene: TRBV7-2
d_gene: TRBD2

CDR3nt: TGTGCCAGCAGTCAGAGGGGGTGGTTTAGGACCGACACTGAAGCTTTCTTT
CDR3aa: CASSQRGWFRTDTEAFF
abundance: many
j_gene: TRBJ1-1
v_gene: TRBV12-3/TRBV12-4
d_gene: NA

CDR3nt: TGTGCCAGCAGCCAAGATTCTCGGGGGAGGGGGGAGCAGTTCTTC
CDR3aa: CASSQDSRGRGEQFF
abundance: once
j_gene: TRBJ2-1
v_gene: TRBV2
d_gene: NA

CDR3nt: TGTGCCAGCAGCTTATCGTGGCATACAAGGAATCAGCCCCAGCATTTT
CDR3aa: CASSLSWHTRNQPQHF
abundance: NA
j_gene: TRBJ1-5
v_gene: TRBV7-8
d_gene: NA

CDR3nt: TGCAGTGCTAGGTCAGGGATTAATGAAAAACTGTTTTTT
CDR3aa: CSARSGINEKLFF
abundance: NA
j_gene: TRBJ1-4
v_gene: TRBV20-1
d_gene: NA

CDR3nt: TGTGCCAGCAGCGGGGGGGGCAATCAGCCCCAGCATTTT
CDR3aa: CASSGGGNQPQHF
abundance: many
j_gene: TRBJ1-5
v_gene: TRBV11-2
d_gene: NA

CDR3nt: TGTGCCAGCGGCTCGCAGGTCACAGATACGCAGTATTTT
CDR3aa: CASGSQVTDTQYF
abundance: NA
j_gene: TRBJ2-3
v_gene: TRBV5-6
d_gene: NA

CDR3nt: TGTGCCAGCAGTTACCCGGAGCGGGAGCGTGTCGGGGAGCTGTTTTTT
CDR3aa: CASSYPERERVGELFF
abundance: few
j_gene: TRBJ2-2
v_gene: TRBV6-6
d_gene: TRBD2

CDR3nt: TGTGCCAGCTCATCACTCCCGGGACTAGCGGGCTCCTACGAGCAGTACTTC
CDR3aa: CASSSLPGLAGSYEQYF
abundance: few
j_gene: TRBJ2-7
v_gene: TRBV18
d_gene: TRBD2

CDR3nt: TGTGCCAGCAGCCTTAGTGAAATAGGCTACACCTTC
CDR3aa: CASSLSEIGYTF
abundance: NA
j_gene: TRBJ1-2
v_gene: TRBV28
d_gene: NA

CDR3nt: TGCAGTGCTAGAGATATAGTTCTAGCCAAAAACATTCAGTACTTC
CDR3aa: CSARDIVLAKNIQYF
abundance: NA
j_gene: TRBJ2-4
v_gene: TRBV20-1
d_gene: NA

CDR3nt: TGTGCCAGTAGTATATCAAGTAGTCAGATTGAAGCTTTCTTT
CDR3aa: CASSISSSQIEAFF
abundance: few
j_gene: TRBJ1-1
v_gene: TRBV19
d_gene: NA

CDR3nt: TGCGCCAGCAGGATCGACAGGGATCTATCGGGAGGCTACACCTTC
CDR3aa: CASRIDRDLSGGYTF
abundance: many
j_gene: TRBJ1-2
v_gene: TRBV5-1
d_gene: TRBD1

CDR3nt: TGCAGCGTTTCCTTCCCGGGACAGCTTCAGTACTTC
CDR3aa: CSVSFPGQLQYF
abundance: NA
j_gene: TRBJ2-5
v_gene: TRBV29-1
d_gene: TRBD1

CDR3nt: TGTGCCAGCAGCTTGGCAGGACCAGGTTCGCAGTTCTTC
CDR3aa: CASSLAGPGSQFF
abundance: NA
j_gene: TRBJ2-1
v_gene: TRBV5-8
d_gene: NA

CDR3nt: TGTGCCAGCAGCTTGATCGACAGGGACGCCGGGGAGCTGTTTTTT
CDR3aa: CASSLIDRDAGELFF
abundance: NA
j_gene: TRBJ2-2
v_gene: TRBV7-6
d_gene: TRBD1

CDR3nt: TGTGCCAGCAGCTTGACAGGGGGCGGCACTGAAGCTTTCTTT
CDR3aa: CASSLTGGGTEAFF
abundance: many
j_gene: TRBJ1-1
v_gene: TRBV7-2
d_gene: TRBD1

CDR3nt: TGTGCCAGCAGCTTCCGGGGACAGGTCTATGGCTACACCTTC
CDR3aa: CASSFRGQVYGYTF
abundance: NA
j_gene: TRBJ1-2
v_gene: TRBV5-4
d_gene: TRBD1

CDR3nt: TGCGCCAGCAGCTTGGAGGTGGGCCAGGGGTCGAGTAATTCACCCCTCCACTTT
CDR3aa: CASSLEVGQGSSNSPLHF
abundance: many
j_gene: TRBJ1-6
v_gene: TRBV5-1
d_gene: NA

CDR3nt: TGCGCCAGCAGCCCACCACGCGAGGGGACAGACTATGGCTACACCTTC
CDR3aa: CASSPPREGTDYGYTF
abundance: many
j_gene: TRBJ1-2
v_gene: TRBV5-1
d_gene: TRBD1

CDR3nt: TGCAGCGTTGAACGGGGATACGAGCAGTACTTC
CDR3aa: CSVERGYEQYF
abundance: few
j_gene: TRBJ2-7
v_gene: TRBV29-1
d_gene: NA

CDR3nt: TGCAGTGCCAGTACTCTCGAGAGATCCTCCTACAATGAGCAGTTCTTC
CDR3aa: CSASTLERSSYNEQFF
abundance: few
j_gene: TRBJ2-1
v_gene: TRBV20-1
d_gene: NA

CDR3nt: TGCAGCGTTGATCTAGCGGCGGGAGGGACCAAAAACATTCAGTACTTC
CDR3aa: CSVDLAAGGTKNIQYF
abundance: NA
j_gene: TRBJ2-4
v_gene: TRBV29-1
d_gene: TRBD2

CDR3nt: TGCAGCGTTGGCCTCTCGACAGGGGGCGGTGAGCAGTTCTTC
CDR3aa: CSVGLSTGGGEQFF
abundance: few
j_gene: TRBJ2-1
v_gene: TRBV29-1
d_gene: TRBD1

CDR3nt: TGCGCCAGCAGCTTGGATCAGGGGTGGGGCTATGGCTACACCTTC
CDR3aa: CASSLDQGWGYGYTF
abundance: NA
j_gene: TRBJ1-2
v_gene: TRBV5-1
d_gene: NA

CDR3nt: TGCAGCGTTGACACCAGGAATTTAAGGACAGATACGCAGTATTTT
CDR3aa: CSVDTRNLRTDTQYF
abundance: NA
j_gene: TRBJ2-3
v_gene: TRBV29-1
d_gene: NA